This T cell receptor (beta chain) was retrieved from a study of OX40 agonist ivuxolimab in advanced cancers. Study-level information: One patient with hepatocellular carcinoma and two with cutaneous melanoma, three in all, had partial responses.

Germline CDR1 is MNHEY and CDR2 is SMNVEV (reference sequence). The CDR3 has 15 amino acids. Germline trimming cut 3 bases from V and 5 bases from J; bases unmatched to any gene: 4. TCRdb's copy holds only in-frame clones and misses some; the assay was immunoSEQ multiplex PCR. The sample has about 14,000 clones; around 77% are singletons. This receptor was identified in an adult with an advanced solid tumor such as melanoma, head and neck, liver or kidney cancer. Sequencing was performed on CD4+ or CD8+ T cells sorted from blood, taken in a trial of the OX40 agonist ivuxolimab. V gene TRBV27 combines with J gene TRBJ2-5, with TRBD2 matching 12 bases. The CDR3 DNA reads TGTGCCAGCAGTTTCTCTAGCGGGGGGGCCGAGACCCAGTACTTC. Amino acid sequence: CASSFSSGGAETQYF.